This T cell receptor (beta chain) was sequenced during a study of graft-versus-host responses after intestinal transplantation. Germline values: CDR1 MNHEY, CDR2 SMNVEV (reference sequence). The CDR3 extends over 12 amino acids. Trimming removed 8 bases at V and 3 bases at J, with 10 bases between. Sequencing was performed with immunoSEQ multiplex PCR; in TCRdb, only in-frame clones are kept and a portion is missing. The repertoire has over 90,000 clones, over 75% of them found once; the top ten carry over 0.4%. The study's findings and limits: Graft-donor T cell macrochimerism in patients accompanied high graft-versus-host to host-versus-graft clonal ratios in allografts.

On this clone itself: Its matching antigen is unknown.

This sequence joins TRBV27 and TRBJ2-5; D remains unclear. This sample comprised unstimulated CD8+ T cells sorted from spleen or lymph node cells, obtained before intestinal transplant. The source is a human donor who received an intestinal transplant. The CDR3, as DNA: TGTGCCAGCGCGGCGGTGAAAGAGACCCAGTACTTC. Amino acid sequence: CASAAVKETQYF.